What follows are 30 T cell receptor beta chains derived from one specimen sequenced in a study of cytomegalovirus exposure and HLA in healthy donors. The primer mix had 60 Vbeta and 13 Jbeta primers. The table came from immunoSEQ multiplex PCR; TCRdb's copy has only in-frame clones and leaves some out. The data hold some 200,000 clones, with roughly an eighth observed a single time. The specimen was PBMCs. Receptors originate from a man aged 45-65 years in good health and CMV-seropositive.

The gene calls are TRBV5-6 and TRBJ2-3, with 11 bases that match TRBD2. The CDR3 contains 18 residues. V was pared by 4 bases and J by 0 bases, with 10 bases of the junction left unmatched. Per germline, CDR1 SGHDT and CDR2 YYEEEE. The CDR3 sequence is CASSEAGTSGLSTDTQYF. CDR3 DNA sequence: TGTGCCAGCAGCGAGGCCGGGACTAGCGGCCTAAGCACAGATACGCAGTATTTT.

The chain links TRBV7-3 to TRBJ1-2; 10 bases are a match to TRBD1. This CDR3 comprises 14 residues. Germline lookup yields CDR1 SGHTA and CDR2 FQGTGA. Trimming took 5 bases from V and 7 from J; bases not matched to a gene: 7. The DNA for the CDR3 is TGTGCCAGCAGCCCGGGACAGGGGATGGGTGGCTACACCTTC. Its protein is CASSPGQGMGGYTF.

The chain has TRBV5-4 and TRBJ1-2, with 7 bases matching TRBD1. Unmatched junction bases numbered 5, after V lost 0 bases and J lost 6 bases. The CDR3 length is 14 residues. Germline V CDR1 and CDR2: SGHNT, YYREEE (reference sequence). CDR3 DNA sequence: TGTGCCAGCAGCTTGGACAGGGGAAACAATGGCTACACCTTC. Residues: CASSLDRGNNGYTF.

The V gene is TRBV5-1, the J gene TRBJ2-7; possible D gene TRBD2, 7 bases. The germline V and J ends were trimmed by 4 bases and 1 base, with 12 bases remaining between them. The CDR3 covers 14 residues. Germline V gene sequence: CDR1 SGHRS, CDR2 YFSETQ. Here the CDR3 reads CASSPEGGSYEQYV. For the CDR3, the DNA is TGCGCCAGCAGCCCCGAGGGGGGGTCCTACGAGCAGTACGTC.

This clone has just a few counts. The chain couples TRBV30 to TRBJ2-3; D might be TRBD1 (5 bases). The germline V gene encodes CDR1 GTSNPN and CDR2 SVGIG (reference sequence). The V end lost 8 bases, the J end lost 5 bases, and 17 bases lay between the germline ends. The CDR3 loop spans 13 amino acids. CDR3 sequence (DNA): TGTGCCCGAGAAAGAGCCCAGGGAGATACGCAGTATTTT. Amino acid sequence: CARERAQGDTQYF.

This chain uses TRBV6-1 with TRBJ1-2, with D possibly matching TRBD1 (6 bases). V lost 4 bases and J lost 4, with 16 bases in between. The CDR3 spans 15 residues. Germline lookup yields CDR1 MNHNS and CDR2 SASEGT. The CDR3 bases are TGTGCCAGCAGTGTGGGGGGGAGAGGGGGCTATGGCTACACCTTC. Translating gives CASSVGGRGGYGYTF.

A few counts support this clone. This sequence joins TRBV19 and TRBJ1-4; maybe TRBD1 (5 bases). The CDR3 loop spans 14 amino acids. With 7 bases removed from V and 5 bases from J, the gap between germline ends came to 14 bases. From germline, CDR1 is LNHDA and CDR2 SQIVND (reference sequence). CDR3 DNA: TGTGCCAGTATGGATTACGGGGGAAATGAAAAACTGTTTTTT. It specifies CASMDYGGNEKLFF.

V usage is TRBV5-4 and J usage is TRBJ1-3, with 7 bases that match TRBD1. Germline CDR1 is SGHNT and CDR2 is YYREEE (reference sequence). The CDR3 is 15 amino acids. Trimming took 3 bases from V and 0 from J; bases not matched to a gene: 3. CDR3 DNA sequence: TGTGCCAGCAGCTCTACAGGGGCCTCTGGAAACACCATATATTTT. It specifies CASSSTGASGNTIYF. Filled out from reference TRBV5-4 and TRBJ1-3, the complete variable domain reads ETGVTQSPTHLIKTRGQQVTLRCSSQSGHNTVSWYQQALGQGPQFIFQYYREEENGRGNFPPRFSGLQFPNYSSELNVNALELDDSALYLCASSSTGASGNTIYFGEGSWLTVV.

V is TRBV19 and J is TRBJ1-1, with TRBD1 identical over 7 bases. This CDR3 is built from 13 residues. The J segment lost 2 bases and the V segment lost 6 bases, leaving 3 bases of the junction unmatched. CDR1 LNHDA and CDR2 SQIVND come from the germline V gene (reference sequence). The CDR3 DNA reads TGTGCCAGTAGACAGGGGCAAAACACTGAAGCTTTCTTT. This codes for CASRQGQNTEAFF. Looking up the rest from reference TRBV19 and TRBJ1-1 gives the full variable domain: DGGITQSPKYLFRKEGQNVTLSCEQNLNHDAMYWYRQDPGQGLRLIYYSQIVNDFQKGDIAEGYSVSREKKESFPLTVTSAQKNPTAFYLCASRQGQNTEAFFGQGTRLTVV.

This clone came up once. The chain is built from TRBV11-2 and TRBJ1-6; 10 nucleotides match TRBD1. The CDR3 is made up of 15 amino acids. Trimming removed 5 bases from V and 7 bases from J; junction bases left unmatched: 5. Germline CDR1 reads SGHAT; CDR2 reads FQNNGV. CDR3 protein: CASSQDRGTNSPLHF. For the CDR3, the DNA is TGTGCCAGCAGCCAGGACAGGGGGACGAATTCACCCCTCCACTTT. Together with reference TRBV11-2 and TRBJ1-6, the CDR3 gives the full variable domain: EAGVAQSPRYKIIEKRQSVAFWCNPISGHATLYWYQQILGQGPKLLIQFQNNGVVDDSQLPKDRFSAERLKGVDSTLKIQPAKLEDSAVYLCASSQDRGTNSPLHFGNGTRLTVT.

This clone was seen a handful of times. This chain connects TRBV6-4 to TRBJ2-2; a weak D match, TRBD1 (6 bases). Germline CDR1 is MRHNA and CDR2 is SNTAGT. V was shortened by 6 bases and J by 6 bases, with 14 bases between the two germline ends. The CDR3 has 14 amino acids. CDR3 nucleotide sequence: TGTGCCAGCAGATTTACAGGGTCATCCGGGGAGCTGTTTTTT. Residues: CASRFTGSSGELFF.

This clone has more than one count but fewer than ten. The CDR3 reads CASTRGTNTEAFF. CDR3 DNA sequence: TGTGCCAGCACTCGGGGGACGAACACTGAAGCTTTCTTT. The gene calls are TRBV2 and TRBJ1-1; weak D call: TRBD1 (5 bases). This CDR3 is built from 13 residues. Germline V gene lookup returns CDR1 SNHLY and CDR2 FYNNEI. V was clipped by 7 bases and J by 1 base, with 10 bases between them.

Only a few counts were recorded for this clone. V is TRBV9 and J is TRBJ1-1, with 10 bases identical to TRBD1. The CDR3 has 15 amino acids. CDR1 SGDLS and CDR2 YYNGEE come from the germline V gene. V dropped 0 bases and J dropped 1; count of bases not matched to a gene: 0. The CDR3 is CASSVGTGGNTEAFF. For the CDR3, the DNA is TGTGCCAGCAGCGTAGGGACAGGGGGGAACACTGAAGCTTTCTTT.

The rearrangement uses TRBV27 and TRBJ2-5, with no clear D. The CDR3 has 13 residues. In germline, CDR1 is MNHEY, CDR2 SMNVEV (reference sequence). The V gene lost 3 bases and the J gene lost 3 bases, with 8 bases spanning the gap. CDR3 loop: CASSFLPEETQYF. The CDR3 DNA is TGTGCCAGCAGTTTTTTACCGGAAGAGACCCAGTACTTC.

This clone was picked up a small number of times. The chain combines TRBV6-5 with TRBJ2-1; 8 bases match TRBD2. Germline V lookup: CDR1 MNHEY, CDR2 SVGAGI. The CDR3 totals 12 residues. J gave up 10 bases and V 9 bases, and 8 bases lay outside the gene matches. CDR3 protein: CASRGGLGEQFF. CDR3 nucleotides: TGTGCCAGTCGGGGGGGCCTTGGGGAGCAGTTCTTC.

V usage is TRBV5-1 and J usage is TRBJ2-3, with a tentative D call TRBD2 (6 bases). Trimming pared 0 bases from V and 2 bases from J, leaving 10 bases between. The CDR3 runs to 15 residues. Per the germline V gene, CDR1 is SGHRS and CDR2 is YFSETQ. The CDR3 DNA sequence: TGCGCCAGCAGCTTGGCCGGGACTCTCACAGATACGCAGTATTTT. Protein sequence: CASSLAGTLTDTQYF. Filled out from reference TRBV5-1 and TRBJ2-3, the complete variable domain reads KAGVTQTPRYLIKTRGQQVTLSCSPISGHRSVSWYQQTPGQGLQFLFEYFSETQRNKGNFPGRFSGRQFSNSRSEMNVSTLELGDSALYLCASSLAGTLTDTQYFGPGTRLTVL.

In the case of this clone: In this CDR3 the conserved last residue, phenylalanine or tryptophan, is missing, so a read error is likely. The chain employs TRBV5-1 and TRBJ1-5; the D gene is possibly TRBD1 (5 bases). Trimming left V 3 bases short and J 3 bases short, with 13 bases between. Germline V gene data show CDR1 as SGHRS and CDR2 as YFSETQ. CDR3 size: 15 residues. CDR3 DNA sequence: TGCGCCAGCAGCTCCGGGGGGATGGACAATCAGCCCCAGCATGTT. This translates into CASSSGGMDNQPQHV.

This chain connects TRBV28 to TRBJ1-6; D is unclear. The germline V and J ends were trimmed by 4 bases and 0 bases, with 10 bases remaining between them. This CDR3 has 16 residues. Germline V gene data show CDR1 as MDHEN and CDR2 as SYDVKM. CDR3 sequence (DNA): TGTGCCAGCAGTTCTCTGGGGAGCTCCTATAATTCACCCCTCCACTTT. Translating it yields CASSSLGSSYNSPLHF.

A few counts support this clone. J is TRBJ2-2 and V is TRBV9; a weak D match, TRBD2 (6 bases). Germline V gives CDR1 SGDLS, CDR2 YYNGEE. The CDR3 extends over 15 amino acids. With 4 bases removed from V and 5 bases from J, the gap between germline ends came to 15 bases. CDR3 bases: TGTGCCAGCAGCCCAATAGCTAGCGCGACCGGGGAGCTGTTTTTT. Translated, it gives CASSPIASATGELFF.

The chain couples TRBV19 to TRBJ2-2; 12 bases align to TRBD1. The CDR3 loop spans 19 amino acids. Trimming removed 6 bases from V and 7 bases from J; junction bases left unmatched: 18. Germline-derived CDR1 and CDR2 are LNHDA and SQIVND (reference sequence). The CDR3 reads CASSFFGGGQGAPIGELFF. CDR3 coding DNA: TGTGCCAGTAGCTTCTTCGGTGGGGGACAGGGGGCGCCTATCGGGGAGCTGTTTTTT.

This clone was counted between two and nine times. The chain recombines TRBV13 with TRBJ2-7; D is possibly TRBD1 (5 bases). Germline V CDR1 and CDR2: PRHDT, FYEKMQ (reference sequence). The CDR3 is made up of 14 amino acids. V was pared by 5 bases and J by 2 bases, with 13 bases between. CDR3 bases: TGTGCCAGCAGCACTGACAGAGAACCCTACGAGCAGTACTTC. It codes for CASSTDREPYEQYF. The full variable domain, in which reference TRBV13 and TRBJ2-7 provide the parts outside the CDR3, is AAGVIQSPRHLIKEKRETATLKCYPIPRHDTVYWYQQGPGQDPQFLISFYEKMQSDKGSIPDRFSAQQFSDYHSELNMSSLELGDSALYFCASSTDREPYEQYFGPGTRLTVT.

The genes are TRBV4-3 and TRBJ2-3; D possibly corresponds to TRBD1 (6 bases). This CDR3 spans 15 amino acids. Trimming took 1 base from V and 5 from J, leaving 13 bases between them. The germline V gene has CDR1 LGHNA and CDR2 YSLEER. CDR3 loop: CASSQAGHSKDTQYF. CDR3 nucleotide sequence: TGCGCCAGCAGCCAAGCGGGACACAGTAAAGATACGCAGTATTTT.

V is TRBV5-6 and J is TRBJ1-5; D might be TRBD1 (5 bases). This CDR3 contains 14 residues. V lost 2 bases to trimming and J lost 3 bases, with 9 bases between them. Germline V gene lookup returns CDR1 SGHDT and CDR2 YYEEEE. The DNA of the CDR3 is TGTGCCAGCAGCTTACAGGAAAACAATCAGCCCCAGCATTTT. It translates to CASSLQENNQPQHF.

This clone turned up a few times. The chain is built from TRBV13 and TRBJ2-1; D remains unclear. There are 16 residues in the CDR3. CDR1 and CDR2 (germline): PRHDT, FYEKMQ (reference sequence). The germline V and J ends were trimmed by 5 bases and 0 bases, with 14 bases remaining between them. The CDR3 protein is CASSPTKESSYNEQFF. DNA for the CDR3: TGTGCCAGCAGCCCTACGAAGGAGAGCTCCTACAATGAGCAGTTCTTC.

CDR3 nucleotide sequence: TGTGCCAGCAGACCCGACAGGGCTGGCTACACCTTC. Translated, it gives CASRPDRAGYTF. The chain combines TRBV6-5 with TRBJ1-2; 7 nucleotides align to TRBD1. Trimming removed 6 bases from V and 7 bases from J; junction bases left unmatched: 5. Germline V lookup: CDR1 MNHEY, CDR2 SVGAGI. The CDR3 is made up of 12 amino acids.

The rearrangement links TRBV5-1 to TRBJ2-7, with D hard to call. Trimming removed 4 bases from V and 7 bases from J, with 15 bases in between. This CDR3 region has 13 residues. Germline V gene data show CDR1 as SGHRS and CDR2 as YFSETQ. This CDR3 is CASSLPEMREQYF. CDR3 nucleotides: TGCGCCAGCAGCCTTCCGGAGATGCGTGAGCAGTACTTC.

The CDR3 sequence: CASSYSSGSADTQYF. The DNA of the CDR3 is TGTGCCAGCAGTTACTCGTCTGGGAGCGCAGATACGCAGTATTTT. The chain uses TRBV6-5 and TRBJ2-3, with TRBD2 as a possible D gene (5 bases). Trimming removed 0 bases from V and 4 bases from J, with 11 bases in between. The CDR3 sequence is 15 residues long. Germline-derived CDR1 and CDR2 are MNHEY and SVGAGI.

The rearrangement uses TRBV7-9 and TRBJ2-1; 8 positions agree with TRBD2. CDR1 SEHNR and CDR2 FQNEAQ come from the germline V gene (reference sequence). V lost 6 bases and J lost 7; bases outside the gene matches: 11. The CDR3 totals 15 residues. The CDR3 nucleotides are TGTGCCAGCAGTCTATGGACTAGCCTCAGGAATGAGCAGTTCTTC. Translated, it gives CASSLWTSLRNEQFF. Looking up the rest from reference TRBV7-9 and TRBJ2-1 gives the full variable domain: DTGVSQNPRHKITKRGQNVTFRCDPISEHNRLYWYRQTLGQGPEFLTYFQNEAQLEKSRLLSDRFSAERPKGSFSTLEIQRTEQGDSAMYLCASSLWTSLRNEQFFGPGTRLTVL.

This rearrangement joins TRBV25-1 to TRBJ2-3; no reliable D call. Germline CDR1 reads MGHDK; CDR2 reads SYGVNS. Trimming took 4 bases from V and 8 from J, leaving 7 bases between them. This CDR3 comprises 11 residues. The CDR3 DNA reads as TGTGCCAGCAGTGTCGAGGTTACGCAGTATTTT. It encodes CASSVEVTQYF.

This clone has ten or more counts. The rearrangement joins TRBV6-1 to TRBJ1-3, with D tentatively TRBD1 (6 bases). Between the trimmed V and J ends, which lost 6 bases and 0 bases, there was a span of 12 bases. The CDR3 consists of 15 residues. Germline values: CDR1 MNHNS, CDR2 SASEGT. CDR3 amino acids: CASSKTGYSGNTIYF. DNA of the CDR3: TGTGCCAGCAGCAAAACAGGGTACTCTGGAAACACCATATATTTT.